One and the same sample provided the 17 T cell receptor beta chains below, sequenced in a study of blood T cell repertoires in COVID-19. Assay used: immunoSEQ multiplex PCR; TCRdb lists only in-frame clones, some missing. The sample shows over 50,000 clones, about nine tenths of them seen only once. The sequenced sample was peripheral blood. All receptors derive from a woman in her fifties or sixties with active or convalescent COVID-19.

The chain employs TRBV24-1 and TRBJ1-1; D not certain. Looked up from germline, CDR1 is KGHDR and CDR2 is SFDVKD. The CDR3 spans 13 residues. The V end lost 0 bases, the J end lost 3 bases, and 4 bases lay between the germline ends. The CDR3 loop reads CATSDLYDTEAFF. DNA of the CDR3: TGTGCCACCAGTGATTTGTATGACACTGAAGCTTTCTTT.

The gene calls are TRBV2 and TRBJ1-2; 10 bases agree with TRBD1. This CDR3 has 13 residues. Germline lookup yields CDR1 SNHLY and CDR2 FYNNEI. Losses at the gene ends were 6 bases for V and 5 bases for J; bases not matched to a gene: 3. The CDR3 sequence is CASRTGGNYGYTF. The CDR3 region has the DNA TGTGCCAGCAGGACAGGGGGCAATTATGGCTACACCTTC.

The chain employs TRBV7-9 and TRBJ2-1, with D perhaps matching TRBD1 (6 bases). With 1 base removed from V and 2 bases from J, the gap between germline ends came to 9 bases. The CDR3 runs to 15 residues. The germline V gene encodes CDR1 SEHNR and CDR2 FQNEAQ (reference sequence). The CDR3, as DNA: TGTGCCAGCAGCTTAGGAACAGGGACCTACAATGAGCAGTTCTTC. Translated: CASSLGTGTYNEQFF.

The chain combines TRBV6-5 with TRBJ2-7; no firm D call. Trimming left V 2 bases short and J 3 bases short, with 5 bases between. From germline, CDR1 is MNHEY and CDR2 SVGAGI. This CDR3 has 12 residues. The CDR3 region has the DNA TGTGCCAGCAGTTACCGAGGCTACGAGCAGTACTTC. This sequence encodes CASSYRGYEQYF.

The gene calls are TRBV24-1 and TRBJ2-2; D is uncertain. Germline CDR1 KGHDR, CDR2 SFDVKD. Trimming took 3 bases from V and 1 from J, leaving 8 bases between them. The CDR3 covers 15 residues. The CDR3: CATSDDTVNTGELFF. The CDR3 DNA reads as TGTGCCACCAGTGATGACACAGTGAACACCGGGGAGCTGTTTTTT.

This clone was seen more than once but under ten times. V and J are TRBV6-6 and TRBJ1-2; TRBD1 agrees at 10 bases. V gave up 10 bases and J gave up 2 bases; unmatched junction bases: 4. The CDR3 has 13 amino acids. CDR1 is MNHNY, CDR2 SVGAGI, per germline (reference sequence). The CDR3 is CAIRQGANYGYTF. The CDR3 DNA is TGTGCCATTAGACAGGGGGCGAACTATGGCTACACCTTC.

The gene calls are TRBV6-5 and TRBJ2-2; 7 bases match TRBD2. Trimming cost V 8 bases and J 3 bases; bases outside gene matches: 9. CDR3 size: 15 residues. Germline V CDR1 and CDR2: MNHEY, SVGAGI. CDR3 coding DNA: TGTGCCAGCTTACGAGAGACTAGCCACACCGGGGAGCTGTTTTTT. Translating gives CASLRETSHTGELFF.

The chain recombines TRBV28 with TRBJ2-5; D is unresolved. Trimming took off 8 bases at V and 6 bases at J, with 13 bases between the two ends. The length of the CDR3 is 12 residues. CDR1 and CDR2 (germline): MDHEN, SYDVKM. The CDR3 protein is CASGTGAKTQYF. The DNA of the CDR3 is TGTGCCAGCGGCACCGGAGCGAAGACCCAGTACTTC.

The chain combines TRBV28 with TRBJ2-2; 7 bases align to TRBD2. J lost 1 base, V lost 7 bases, and 0 bases had no gene match. The V gene's germline CDR1 is MDHEN and CDR2 SYDVKM. The CDR3 runs 13 residues. The DNA of the CDR3 is TGTGCCAGCACTAGCGGGAACACCGGGGAGCTGTTTTTT. Its translation is CASTSGNTGELFF.

This clone has more than one count but fewer than ten. The CDR3 here is CASSEPGDYQPQHF. The CDR3 nucleotides are TGTGCCAGCAGTGAACCCGGGGACTATCAGCCCCAGCATTTT. This chain links TRBV6-1 with TRBJ1-5; tentative D call: TRBD1 (5 bases). CDR3 length: 14 residues. From germline, CDR1 is MNHNS and CDR2 SASEGT. The germline V and J ends were trimmed by 2 bases and 5 bases, with 10 bases remaining between them.

The rearrangement joins TRBV2 to TRBJ2-7; maybe TRBD1 (6 bases). The germline V gene encodes CDR1 SNHLY and CDR2 FYNNEI. This CDR3 has 14 amino acids. V was clipped by 7 bases and J by 7 bases, with 20 bases between them. DNA of the CDR3: TGTGCCAGCAAGGTCCAGGGGACCATCGGTGAGCAGTACTTC. The encoded protein is CASKVQGTIGEQYF.

This chain connects TRBV6-2 or TRBV6-3 to TRBJ2-5; D is possibly TRBD1 (7 bases). The CDR3 consists of 15 residues. Between the trimmed V and J ends, which lost 0 bases and 2 bases, there was a span of 10 bases. Germline CDR1 is MNHEY and CDR2 is SVGEGT. The DNA for the CDR3 is TGTGCCAGCAGTTACTCTCCAGGGGGGCAAGAGACCCAGTACTTC. Protein: CASSYSPGGQETQYF.

The rearrangement joins TRBV27 to TRBJ2-7; 9 nucleotides match TRBD2. The ends lost 4 bases at V and 2 bases at J; junction bases unmatched: 9. Germline V gene data show CDR1 as MNHEY and CDR2 as SMNVEV (reference sequence). CDR3 size: 16 residues. The DNA for the CDR3 is TGTGCCAGCAGTTGGAGACTAGCGGAAAACCCCTACGAGCAGTACTTC. Protein product: CASSWRLAENPYEQYF.

J is TRBJ1-5 and V is TRBV10-3; 7 bases are a match to TRBD1. The V and J ends lost 8 bases and 4 bases, in that order; junction bases with no gene match: 8. The CDR3 consists of 14 residues. CDR1 ENHRY and CDR2 SYGVKD come from the germline V gene. The CDR3 sequence: CAIADRVMNQPQHF. The CDR3 DNA is TGTGCCATCGCTGACAGGGTGATGAATCAGCCCCAGCATTTT.

A word on this clone: An end of the junction differs from the germline gene, which may be a read error. The chain couples TRBV9 to TRBJ1-2; maybe TRBD1 (6 bases). Germline V gene lookup returns CDR1 SGDLS and CDR2 YYNGEE. CDR3 length: 11 amino acids. The CDR3 spells CASSRGGGIAF. CDR3 coding DNA: TGTGCCAGCAGCCGGGGAGGGGGGATTGCATTC.

This clone occurred once. V and J are TRBV28 and TRBJ2-3; 10 nucleotides align to TRBD2. The CDR3 extends over 18 amino acids. Germline lookup yields CDR1 MDHEN and CDR2 SYDVKM. The V and J ends lost 1 base and 5 bases, in that order; junction bases with no gene match: 12. The CDR3 spells CASSLFWKRGGFKDTQYF. In DNA form, the CDR3 reads TGTGCCAGCAGTTTATTCTGGAAGCGGGGGGGCTTCAAAGATACGCAGTATTTT.

This clone was seen a few times. The chain joins TRBV12-3 or TRBV12-4 to TRBJ1-5; D perhaps matches TRBD1 (6 bases). V dropped 6 bases and J dropped 4 bases, with 10 bases sitting between them. The CDR3 is 13 residues long. CDR3 bases: TGTGCCAGCAGCACAGGGTTAAATCAGCCCCAGCATTTT. Residues: CASSTGLNQPQHF.